The 12 T cell receptor beta chains in this list originate from one sample, sequenced in a study of immune evolution from preneoplasia to lung adenocarcinoma. Data came from immunoSEQ multiplex PCR; TCRdb stores just in-frame clones and leaves some out. The repertoire holds several thousand clones, with approximately 80% as singletons. The sequencing sample was made of FFPE adjacent normal lung tissue. These receptors originate from a person aged 60-80 years with lung adenocarcinoma.

The CDR3 is CASSIADRGLYEQYF. Written as DNA, the CDR3 is TGTGCCAGTAGTATCGCGGACAGGGGACTATACGAGCAGTACTTC. The chain has TRBV19 and TRBJ2-7; 9 bases are a match to TRBD1. Looked up from germline, CDR1 is LNHDA and CDR2 is SQIVND (reference sequence). The CDR3 totals 15 residues. After removal of 3 bases from V and 4 bases from J, the junction contained 7 bases not matched to a gene.

V gene TRBV28 combines with J gene TRBJ1-3; D not resolved. V shed 1 base and J shed 3 bases, with 16 bases lying between them. CDR3 length: 17 residues. Germline V gene data show CDR1 as MDHEN and CDR2 as SYDVKM. The CDR3 coding sequence is TGTGCCAGCAGTTTATCTTTTGGAGGGCGGGGTGGAAACACCATATATTTT. Its translation is CASSLSFGGRGGNTIYF.

The V and J genes are TRBV4-1 and TRBJ2-3; a weak D match, TRBD1 (5 bases). The CDR3 loop spans 13 amino acids. Trimming shortened V by 2 bases and J by 5 bases, and 8 bases separated the two germline ends. Germline V gives CDR1 MGHRA, CDR2 YSYEKL. The CDR3 here is CASSQWQGDTQYF. Written as DNA, the CDR3 is TGCGCCAGCAGCCAATGGCAGGGAGATACGCAGTATTTT.

The V call is TRBV6-6, the J call TRBJ2-2; TRBD2 matches at 9 bases. Germline lookup yields CDR1 MNHNY and CDR2 SVGAGI (reference sequence). CDR3 size: 14 residues. With 8 bases clipped from V and 5 bases from J, the junction kept 6 bases outside the gene matches. CDR3 sequence: CASAGGRATGELFF. Written as DNA, the CDR3 is TGTGCCAGCGCTGGCGGGAGGGCGACCGGGGAGCTGTTTTTT.

This chain joins TRBV7-2 and TRBJ1-2, with 9 bases lining up with TRBD1. The CDR3 consists of 14 residues. CDR1 and CDR2 from the germline V gene are SGHTA and FQGNSA. V lost 4 bases and J lost 8; bases outside the gene matches: 8. As DNA, the CDR3 is TGTGCCAGCAGCTGGACGACAGGGGGAGAAGGCTACACCTTC. Translating it yields CASSWTTGGEGYTF. Supplemented by reference TRBV7-2 and TRBJ1-2, the full variable domain reads GAGVSQSPSNKVTEKGKDVELRCDPISGHTALYWYRQSLGQGLEFLIYFQGNSAPDKSGLPSDRFSAERTGGSVSTLTIQRTQQEDSAVYLCASSWTTGGEGYTFGSGTRLTVV.

V gene TRBV7-8 combines with J gene TRBJ1-2; D is possibly TRBD1 (5 bases). The CDR3 extends over 13 amino acids. CDR1 is SGHVS and CDR2 is FQNEAQ in the germline V gene. Trimming left V 5 bases short and J 13 bases short, with 20 bases between. The CDR3 reads CASSPTTGGAGTF. The CDR3 nucleotides are TGTGCCAGCAGCCCCACCACGGGAGGGGCAGGCACCTTC.

This clone occurred once. The CDR3 nucleotides read TGTGCCAGCAGTGAATACCGCAATCAGCCCCAGCATTTT. It codes for CASSEYRNQPQHF. This chain joins TRBV6-1 and TRBJ1-5, with D unclear. The V gene lost 2 bases and the J gene lost 2 bases, with 4 bases spanning the gap. The CDR3 covers 13 residues. Germline assignment: CDR1 MNHNS and CDR2 SASEGT.

The rearrangement uses TRBV5-6 and TRBJ2-2; no reliable D call. Per the germline V gene, CDR1 is SGHDT and CDR2 is YYEEEE. This CDR3 is built from 18 residues. Trimming removed 3 bases at V and 1 base at J, with 19 bases between. CDR3 sequence reads: CASSSSFIPGLNTGELFF. CDR3 bases: TGTGCCAGCAGCTCCTCATTCATTCCCGGCCTGAACACCGGGGAGCTGTTTTTT.

The genes are TRBV29-1 and TRBJ2-7, with D perhaps TRBD1 or TRBD2 (5 bases each). The CDR3 runs to 11 residues. Germline V gene data show CDR1 as SQVTM and CDR2 as ANQGSEA. V was shortened by 7 bases and J by 4 bases, with 11 bases between the two germline ends. CDR3 nucleotides: TGCAGCGCGAAGAGGGGTTACGAGCAGTACTTC. Translated, it gives CSAKRGYEQYF.

This clone has a single count. V is TRBV28 and J is TRBJ2-7, with 11 bases fitting TRBD1. The germline V gene encodes CDR1 MDHEN and CDR2 SYDVKM. The CDR3 has 17 residues. The junction had 14 bases not matched to a gene; V was cut back by 6 bases and J by 4 bases. CDR3 protein: CASSQTLGTGGAYEQYF. Written as DNA, the CDR3 is TGTGCCAGCAGCCAAACACTCGGGACAGGGGGGGCTTACGAGCAGTACTTC.

This clone is medium-sized within its sample. V and J are TRBV28 and TRBJ1-2; D remains unclear. Trimming removed 3 bases from V and 0 bases from J, with 8 bases in between. In germline, CDR1 is MDHEN, CDR2 SYDVKM. The CDR3 runs to 14 residues. CDR3: CASSFGVTNYGYTF. For the CDR3, the DNA is TGTGCCAGCAGTTTTGGGGTGACTAACTATGGCTACACCTTC.

The chain employs TRBV28 and TRBJ2-2; D possibly matches TRBD1 or TRBD2 (6 bases each). Germline CDR1 and CDR2: MDHEN and SYDVKM. Trimming shortened V by 6 bases and J by 3 bases, and 14 bases separated the two germline ends. This CDR3 comprises 15 residues. CDR3 coding DNA: TGTGCCAGCAGGATTGACAGGAGGGACACCGGGGAGCTGTTTTTT. Translating it yields CASRIDRRDTGELFF.